These 9 T cell receptor beta chains were all obtained from the same sample, sequenced in a study of blood T cell repertoires in COVID-19. Repertoires were generated with immunoSEQ multiplex PCR, while TCRdb's copy carries only in-frame clones and drops some. Of tens of thousands of clones in the sample, roughly 86% were seen once. Sequences were obtained from peripheral blood. The receptors derive from a man in his forties or fifties with active COVID-19.

The chain links TRBV5-1 to TRBJ2-3, with 10 bases identical to TRBD2. The V segment lost 4 bases and the J segment 5 bases; nucleotides outside the gene matches: 10. Germline V lookup: CDR1 SGHRS, CDR2 YFSETQ. This CDR3 is 16 amino acids long. In DNA, the CDR3 is TGCGCCAGCAGCAGCGCGAGCGGGGGGGCAGGAGATACGCAGTATTTT. This translates into CASSSASGGAGDTQYF. Supplemented by reference TRBV5-1 and TRBJ2-3, the full variable domain reads KAGVTQTPRYLIKTRGQQVTLSCSPISGHRSVSWYQQTPGQGLQFLFEYFSETQRNKGNFPGRFSGRQFSNSRSEMNVSTLELGDSALYLCASSSASGGAGDTQYFGPGTRLTVL.

This clone came up once. V is TRBV10-1 and J is TRBJ1-4; maybe TRBD1 (6 bases). The CDR3 is 15 residues long. Germline CDR1 WNHNN, CDR2 SYGVQD (reference sequence). V was shortened by 6 bases and J by 13 bases, with 24 bases between the two germline ends. The CDR3 nucleotides read TGCGCCAGCAGGACCCCGTGGGAGGGGGTGAAGAGACTGTTTTTT. As protein: CASRTPWEGVKRLFF.

The chain uses TRBV5-1 and TRBJ2-5; maybe TRBD2 (6 bases). CDR1 SGHRS and CDR2 YFSETQ come from the germline V gene. This CDR3 is 14 amino acids long. V was trimmed by 3 bases and J by 3 bases, leaving 12 bases between them. The CDR3 loop is CASSYGTPKETQYF. The CDR3 nucleotides are TGCGCCAGCAGCTATGGGACTCCGAAAGAGACCCAGTACTTC.

The chain joins TRBV5-5 to TRBJ2-2; D not certain. Per germline, CDR1 SGHKS and CDR2 YYEKEE (reference sequence). The CDR3 length is 15 residues. V lost 4 bases and J 2 bases, leaving 12 bases between the germline ends. CDR3 amino acids: CASSVYRSNTGELFF. The CDR3 coding sequence is TGTGCCAGCAGCGTCTACCGGTCAAACACCGGGGAGCTGTTTTTT.

This chain connects TRBV7-8 to TRBJ1-2; D is ambiguous. With 0 bases removed from V and 1 base from J, the gap between germline ends came to 15 bases. This CDR3 is 17 amino acids long. Germline V CDR1 and CDR2: SGHVS, FQNEAQ. The CDR3 DNA sequence: TGTGCCAGCAGCTTAGCGAGCTGGACGGACTTTAACTATGGCTACACCTTC. Residues: CASSLASWTDFNYGYTF.

This chain uses TRBV4-2 with TRBJ2-2; D gene ambiguous. V was clipped by 1 base and J by 1 base, with 7 bases between them. The CDR3 covers 15 residues. Per the germline V gene, CDR1 is LGHNA and CDR2 is YNFKEQ. CDR3 DNA sequence: TGTGCCAGCAGCCAAGGCCACTTGAACACCGGGGAGCTGTTTTTT. Protein sequence: CASSQGHLNTGELFF.

This clone was observed a handful of times. V usage is TRBV7-3 and J usage is TRBJ2-1, with 10 bases aligning to TRBD2. The germline V gene has CDR1 SGHTA and CDR2 FQGTGA. With 5 bases clipped from V and 4 bases from J, the junction kept 2 bases outside the gene matches. This CDR3 comprises 14 residues. As DNA, the CDR3 is TGTGCCAGCAGCAGGGGACTAGCGTACAATGAGCAGTTCTTC. Residues: CASSRGLAYNEQFF.

This chain connects TRBV6-6 to TRBJ1-3; D is uncertain. The CDR3 consists of 14 residues. Germline V gene lookup returns CDR1 MNHNY and CDR2 SVGAGI (reference sequence). Trimming took 2 bases from V and 0 from J, leaving 5 bases between them. In DNA form, the CDR3 reads TGTGCCAGCAGTTACCGGGTCTCTGGAAACACCATATATTTT. It codes for CASSYRVSGNTIYF.

This rearrangement joins TRBV29-1 to TRBJ2-1; 8 nucleotides match TRBD2. CDR1 is SQVTM and CDR2 is ANQGSEA in the germline V gene. Trimming removed 6 bases from V and 7 bases from J; junction bases left unmatched: 14. There are 15 residues in the CDR3. The CDR3 DNA reads as TGCAGCGTGCCCCGGGGGGGATCCCCCCTTAATGAGCAGTTCTTC. Amino acid sequence: CSVPRGGSPLNEQFF.